A selection of T cell receptor beta chains follows, all from one sample in a study of beta chain features in type 1 diabetes. Repertoires were generated with immunoSEQ multiplex PCR, while TCRdb's copy carries only in-frame clones and drops some. The sample has some 270,000 clones, 8% seen once. The sequenced sample consisted of central memory CD4+ T cells from blood. The receptors were gathered from a woman between 18 and 29 years old in good health. CDR3s include the opening cysteine and the closing phenylalanine or tryptophan. The D gene is left open where the match is weak. Size is stated for part of the rows, as once, few or many counts, or as a class when the clone is expanded.

v_call	j_call	d_call	clone_size	cdr3_aa	cdr3_nt
TRBV21-1	TRBJ1-1	.	many	CASSQGGGPLNTEAFF	TGTGCCAGCAGCCAAGGGGGGGGACCCTTGAACACTGAAGCTTTCTTT
TRBV7-2	TRBJ2-7	.	once	CASSAIGGLPEQYF	TGTGCCAGCAGCGCTATAGGGGGTCTACCGGAGCAGTACTTC
TRBV27	TRBJ2-5	TRBD2	few	CASSLSSGGQTQYF	TGTGCCAGCAGTTTATCTAGCGGGGGACAGACCCAGTACTTC
TRBV7-6	TRBJ2-3	TRBD2	many	CASSLAPRREGLTDTQYF	TGTGCCAGCAGCTTAGCGCCCCGGCGGGAGGGCCTTACAGATACGCAGTATTTT
TRBV20-1	TRBJ2-7	.	.	CSAQDVYEQYF	TGCAGTGCGCAAGATGTCTACGAGCAGTACTTC
TRBV9	TRBJ1-1	.	.	CASSVADLNTEAFF	TGTGCCAGCAGCGTGGCAGATCTCAACACTGAAGCTTTCTTT
TRBV4-1	TRBJ2-7	.	few	CASSQDVGTLEQYF	TGCGCCAGCAGCCAAGATGTTGGTACCCTCGAGCAGTACTTC
TRBV21-1	TRBJ1-5	.	.	CASTDRGANNQPQHF	TGTGCCAGCACCGACAGGGGCGCGAACAATCAGCCCCAGCATTTT
TRBV7-6	TRBJ2-3	.	.	CASSLLPRGLSTDTQYF	TGTGCCAGCAGCTTACTTCCCCGCGGGCTTAGCACAGATACGCAGTATTTT
TRBV28	TRBJ1-6	.	many	CASSRGTFRPRDSPLHF	TGTGCCAGCAGTCGCGGGACGTTCAGGCCCCGTGATTCACCCCTCCACTTT
TRBV29-1	TRBJ1-1	.	few	CSVPYPGTEAFF	TGCAGCGTCCCTTACCCCGGGACTGAAGCTTTCTTT
TRBV25-1	TRBJ1-1	.	.	CASSGQTNTEAFF	TGTGCCAGCAGTGGACAGACGAACACTGAAGCTTTCTTT
TRBV5-4	TRBJ1-2	.	.	CASSLPQTNYGYTF	TGTGCCAGCAGCTTGCCACAGACTAACTATGGCTACACCTTC
TRBV4-1	TRBJ1-2	.	many	CASSQELGLGYTF	TGCGCCAGCAGCCAAGAATTAGGGTTGGGCTACACCTTC
TRBV5-1	TRBJ1-2	.	few	CASSLGQNYGYTF	TGCGCCAGCAGCCTCGGACAGAACTATGGCTACACCTTC
TRBV15	TRBJ2-3	.	few	CATSRDWRGQYF	TGTGCCACCAGCAGAGATTGGAGGGGGCAGTATTTT
TRBV7-2	TRBJ1-3	.	few	CASSLGGSSGNTIYF	TGTGCCAGCAGCTTAGGGGGAAGCTCTGGAAACACCATATATTTT
TRBV6-1	TRBJ2-7	.	few	CASSYGPREGEQYF	TGTGCCAGCAGTTATGGTCCCAGGGAAGGCGAGCAGTACTTC
TRBV18	TRBJ2-3	.	few	CASSPAARGVTDTQYF	TGTGCCAGCTCACCGGCGGCCAGGGGCGTCACAGATACGCAGTATTTT
TRBV11-2	TRBJ1-3	.	.	CASSTDVSGGNTIYF	TGTGCCAGCAGCACGGACGTATCAGGCGGAAACACCATATATTTT
TRBV7-9	TRBJ1-1	.	.	CASSLAGRARNTEAFF	TGTGCCAGCAGCTTGGCCGGCCGGGCGAGGAACACTGAAGCTTTCTTT
TRBV4-2	TRBJ1-4	.	.	CASSPLDSNEKLFF	TGTGCCAGCAGCCCCCTGGACAGTAATGAAAAACTGTTTTTT
TRBV7-9	TRBJ1-1	.	.	CASRPRDKNTEAFF	TGTGCCAGCCGTCCACGGGACAAGAACACTGAAGCTTTCTTT
TRBV7-2	TRBJ2-1	TRBD1	.	CASSSGTGFYEQFF	TGTGCCAGCAGCTCCGGGACAGGGTTCTATGAGCAGTTCTTC
TRBV29-1	TRBJ2-5	TRBD1	few	CSVHRGKTQYF	TGCAGCGTTCACAGGGGGAAGACCCAGTACTTC
TRBV2	TRBJ2-7	TRBD2	many	CASSGSGSNSEQYF	TGTGCCAGCAGTGGAAGCGGGAGCAATTCCGAGCAGTACTTC
TRBV14	TRBJ2-5	TRBD2	.	CASSQVAGGPRETQYF	TGTGCCAGCAGCCAAGTAGCGGGGGGGCCCAGAGAGACCCAGTACTTC
TRBV12-5	TRBJ2-3	TRBD1	many	CASGLGTGYRVSTDTQYF	TGTGCTAGTGGTTTGGGGACAGGGTATCGGGTTTCCACAGATACGCAGTATTTT
TRBV6-5	TRBJ1-2	.	.	CASSFTPEGTYYTF	TGTGCCAGCAGTTTTACTCCTGAGGGGACCTATTACACCTTC
TRBV6-1	TRBJ2-3	.	.	CASRDTQYF	TGTGCCAGCAGGGATACGCAGTATTTT
TRBV4-2	TRBJ2-3	TRBD2	few	CASSQDRLAGTDTQYF	TGTGCCAGCAGCCAAGATCGGCTAGCGGGCACAGATACGCAGTATTTT
TRBV4-2	TRBJ1-4	TRBD1	.	CASSQQGVVGEKLFF	TGTGCCAGCAGCCAGCAGGGGGTGGTCGGTGAAAAACTGTTTTTT
TRBV5-6	TRBJ1-1	.	few	CASSPRGVMNTEAFF	TGTGCCAGCAGCCCTAGGGGGGTCATGAACACTGAAGCTTTCTTT
TRBV27	TRBJ2-7	.	.	CASSLKGPPTYEQYF	TGTGCCAGCAGTTTAAAGGGCCCTCCTACCTACGAGCAGTACTTC
TRBV30	TRBJ2-3	TRBD2	.	CASTSGSADTQYF	TGTGCTTCGACTAGCGGGAGCGCAGATACGCAGTATTTT
TRBV2	TRBJ2-6	.	.	CASSEDGGSGANVLTF	TGTGCCAGCAGTGAAGACGGGGGCTCTGGGGCCAACGTCCTGACTTTC
TRBV4-3	TRBJ1-2	.	few	CASSQDLSGYGYTF	TGCGCCAGCAGCCAAGATTTGTCGGGCTATGGCTACACCTTC
TRBV7-3	TRBJ1-1	.	.	CASSSVVGANTEAFF	TGTGCCAGCAGCTCCGTTGTAGGGGCCAACACTGAAGCTTTCTTT
TRBV7-8	TRBJ1-5	.	few	CASSPSGIQDQPQHF	TGTGCCAGCAGCCCTAGTGGGATTCAGGACCAGCCCCAGCATTTT
TRBV7-3	TRBJ1-2	TRBD1	few	CASSPNPGQGVGYTF	TGTGCCAGCAGCCCAAATCCCGGACAGGGGGTTGGCTACACCTTC
TRBV28	TRBJ2-3	TRBD1	few	CASSLDRGRTDTQYF	TGTGCCAGCAGTCTCGACAGGGGGCGAACAGATACGCAGTATTTT
TRBV5-1	TRBJ1-2	.	few	CASSPLVGAIGYTF	TGCGCCAGCAGCCCCCTGGTGGGGGCCATTGGCTACACCTTC